The 17 T cell receptor beta chains listed next were all sequenced from one sample in a study of T cells in Graves' hyperthyroidism and ophthalmopathy. Authors of the study amplified TCR beta CDR3 regions from RNA transcripts. A set of HTBI primers served as the primers for a first-round RT-PCR of the TCR CDR3. TCRdb re-called the multiplex PCR reads through MiXCR, storing one row per CDR3 protein. Of about 660,000 distinct CDR3 sequences in the sample, just under 45% were seen once. The specimen was peripheral blood or thyroid tissue (not recorded which). These receptor sequences come from an adult man with Graves' disease, either hyperthyroidism or ophthalmopathy (not recorded which).

There are a few counts of this clonotype. This chain links TRBV19 with TRBJ1-2, with D possibly being TRBD1 (6 bases). Germline CDR1 is LNHDA and CDR2 is SQIVND (reference sequence). The CDR3 covers 13 residues. Trimming removed 4 bases at V and 3 bases at J, with 9 bases between. CDR3 amino acids: CASSRGQDYGYTF. CDR3 sequence (DNA): TGTGCCAGTAGTAGGGGGCAGGACTATGGCTACACCTTC.

The chain recombines TRBV2 with TRBJ1-2; 10 bases agree with TRBD1. With 6 bases clipped from V and 7 bases from J, the junction kept 11 bases outside the gene matches. Germline CDR1 reads SNHLY; CDR2 reads FYNNEI. The CDR3 totals 15 residues. DNA for the CDR3: TGTGCCAGCAGCTACACCGGGACAGGGGCTTTTGGCTACACCTTC. Its translation is CASSYTGTGAFGYTF.

This clonotype has a handful of counts. The genes are TRBV5-1 and TRBJ2-5; D is unclear. The germline CDR1 and CDR2 sequences are SGHRS and YFSETQ. There are 14 residues in the CDR3. V was cut by 0 bases and J by 5 bases, with 11 bases left in between. The CDR3 DNA is TGCGCCAGCAGCTTGGTAATAGCTGAGGAGACCCAGTACTTC. It translates to CASSLVIAEETQYF.

This clonotype was seen a few times. The rearrangement joins TRBV5-1 to TRBJ1-2, with D possibly TRBD1 on 6 matching bases. There are 17 residues in the CDR3. Germline CDR1 SGHRS, CDR2 YFSETQ. Trimming stripped 0 bases from V and 1 base from J, with 16 bases between. CDR3 loop: CASSLVPGDNVNYGYTF. CDR3 nucleotide sequence: TGCGCCAGCAGCTTGGTGCCAGGGGACAACGTTAACTATGGCTACACCTTC. Together with reference TRBV5-1 and TRBJ1-2, the CDR3 gives the full variable domain: KAGVTQTPRYLIKTRGQQVTLSCSPISGHRSVSWYQQTPGQGLQFLFEYFSETQRNKGNFPGRFSGRQFSNSRSEMNVSTLELGDSALYLCASSLVPGDNVNYGYTFGSGTRLTVV.

This rearrangement joins TRBV20-1 to TRBJ2-7, with 10 bases aligning to TRBD1. Germline V gene data show CDR1 as DFQATT and CDR2 as SNEGSKA (reference sequence). V was clipped by 6 bases and J by 5 bases; unmatched bases: 16. This CDR3 is built from 16 residues. The chain's CDR3 is CSAPPGQGRTSDEQYF. In DNA form, the CDR3 reads TGCAGTGCACCGCCGGGACAGGGGCGGACTTCCGACGAGCAGTACTTC.

For the CDR3, the DNA is TGTGCCAGCAGTCGCGCCCCGATCCAGCCCCAGCATTTT. The encoded protein is CASSRAPIQPQHF. The chain has TRBV12-3 or TRBV12-4 and TRBJ1-5, with no clear D. Trimming left V 5 bases short and J 7 bases short, with 12 bases between. This CDR3 comprises 13 residues.

The V gene is TRBV9, the J gene TRBJ2-1; D is possibly TRBD2 (6 bases). Trimming cost V 3 bases and J 5 bases, with 12 bases left between them. The CDR3 is 14 residues long. Germline V lookup: CDR1 SGDLS, CDR2 YYNGEE. The CDR3 loop is CASSEVGGNNEQFF. In DNA, the CDR3 is TGTGCCAGCAGCGAGGTAGGCGGGAACAATGAGCAGTTCTTC.

This clonotype was seen more than once but under ten times. A read error may be the cause here, since a much bigger clone is one base away. The rearrangement joins TRBV7-9 to TRBJ1-1; unclear D gene. Trimming pared 2 bases from V and 1 base from J, leaving 8 bases between. CDR1 and CDR2 from the germline V gene are SEHNR and FQNEAQ (reference sequence). This CDR3 is 14 amino acids long. The CDR3 coding sequence is TGTGCCAGCAGCTTAAATGGGCAGAACACTGAAGCTTTCTTT. Amino acid sequence: CASSLNGQNTEAFF. Supplemented by reference TRBV7-9 and TRBJ1-1, the full variable domain reads DTGVSQNPRHKITKRGQNVTFRCDPISEHNRLYWYRQTLGQGPEFLTYFQNEAQLEKSRLLSDRFSAERPKGSFSTLEIQRTEQGDSAMYLCASSLNGQNTEAFFGQGTRLTVV.

CDR3 nucleotides: TGTGCCATCACCGAGTCGGGTGTTGACGAGCAGTACTTC. Its translation: CAITESGVDEQYF. This chain uses TRBV10-3 with TRBJ2-7; D uncertain. The CDR3 contains 13 residues. The V and J ends lost 7 bases and 5 bases respectively, with 15 bases between them. The germline V gene encodes CDR1 ENHRY and CDR2 SYGVKD.

In regard to this clonotype: Just one base apart from a much larger clone, this may be a read error. The V call is TRBV29-1, the J call TRBJ2-5; perhaps TRBD1 as D (5 bases). This CDR3 spans 13 amino acids. V was pared by 2 bases and J by 0 bases, with 7 bases between. From germline, CDR1 is SQVTM and CDR2 ANQGSEA. CDR3 coding DNA: TGCAGCGTTGAACAAGGGGACCAAGAGACCCAGTACTTC. Its translation is CSVEQGDQETQYF. The full variable domain, in which reference TRBV29-1 and TRBJ2-5 provide the parts outside the CDR3, is SAVISQKPSRDICQRGTSLTIQCQVDSQVTMMFWYRQQPGQSLTLIATANQGSEATYESGFVIDKFPISRPNLTFSTLTVSNMSPEDSSIYLCSVEQGDQETQYFGPGTRLLVL.

This clonotype was detected only once. The chain combines TRBV7-2 with TRBJ1-4, with D possibly being TRBD1 (6 bases). Trimming pared 6 bases from V and 8 bases from J, leaving 22 bases between. This CDR3 has 16 residues. The germline CDR1 and CDR2 sequences are SGHTA and FQGNSA. CDR3 in DNA: TGTGCCAGCAGACTGGGGGCGCCGGGGTTAAAGGAAAAACTGTTTTTT. This gives the protein CASRLGAPGLKEKLFF. The full variable domain, rest sourced from reference TRBV7-2 and TRBJ1-4, is GAGVSQSPSNKVTEKGKDVELRCDPISGHTALYWYRQSLGQGLEFLIYFQGNSAPDKSGLPSDRFSAERTGGSVSTLTIQRTQQEDSAVYLCASRLGAPGLKEKLFFGSGTQLSVL.

This clonotype has a handful of counts. The genes are TRBV14 and TRBJ1-2, with unresolved D. Per germline, CDR1 SGHDN and CDR2 FVKESK. The CDR3 has 15 residues. V was clipped by 4 bases and J by 3 bases, with 15 bases between them. The CDR3, as DNA: TGTGCCAGCAGCCTCGCTTGGGGAATCGACTATGGCTACACCTTC. This encodes CASSLAWGIDYGYTF.

The chain employs TRBV7-2 and TRBJ2-7, with 7 bases fitting TRBD2. V lost 5 bases and J lost 3; bases outside the gene matches: 10. Per germline, CDR1 SGHTA and CDR2 FQGNSA. CDR3 length: 15 residues. The CDR3 DNA reads TGTGCCAGCAGCGGCCGGAGGGCGGGGGACTACGAGCAGTACTTC. As protein: CASSGRRAGDYEQYF.

This clonotype has more than one count but fewer than ten. The chain combines TRBV12-3 or TRBV12-4 with TRBJ2-6, with D uncertain. V gave up 3 bases and J gave up 4 bases, with 10 bases separating them. There are 15 residues in the CDR3. The CDR3 here is CASSFAPGGANVLTF. CDR3 in DNA: TGTGCCAGCAGTTTCGCCCCGGGCGGGGCCAACGTCCTGACTTTC.

This clonotype was detected ten times or more. The genes are TRBV29-1 and TRBJ1-2; maybe TRBD1 (5 bases). Trimming removed 4 bases at V and 4 bases at J, with 13 bases between. Germline V gives CDR1 SQVTM, CDR2 ANQGSEA. The CDR3 is made up of 13 amino acids. The CDR3 loop is CSVAGRGVYGYTF. The CDR3 DNA follows: TGCAGCGTTGCGGGCCGGGGGGTCTATGGCTACACCTTC.

This clonotype was observed at least ten times. The rearrangement uses TRBV5-5 and TRBJ1-6, with unresolved D. CDR1 is SGHKS and CDR2 is YYEKEE in the germline V gene (reference sequence). With 4 bases removed from V and 9 bases from J, the gap between germline ends came to 8 bases. The length of the CDR3 is 12 residues. The CDR3: CASSGGVSPLHF. CDR3 sequence (DNA): TGTGCCAGCAGCGGCGGGGTTTCACCCCTCCACTTT.

The table lists this clonotype with a few counts. CDR3 in DNA: TGTGCCAGCAGCTCGACAGGGGACCTTGAAAAACTGTTTTTT. Translated: CASSSTGDLEKLFF. This chain joins TRBV7-9 and TRBJ1-4; TRBD1 agrees at 8 bases. Germline CDR1 and CDR2: SEHNR and FQNEAQ (reference sequence). The V segment lost 4 bases and the J segment 7 bases; nucleotides outside the gene matches: 5. The CDR3 is 14 residues long.